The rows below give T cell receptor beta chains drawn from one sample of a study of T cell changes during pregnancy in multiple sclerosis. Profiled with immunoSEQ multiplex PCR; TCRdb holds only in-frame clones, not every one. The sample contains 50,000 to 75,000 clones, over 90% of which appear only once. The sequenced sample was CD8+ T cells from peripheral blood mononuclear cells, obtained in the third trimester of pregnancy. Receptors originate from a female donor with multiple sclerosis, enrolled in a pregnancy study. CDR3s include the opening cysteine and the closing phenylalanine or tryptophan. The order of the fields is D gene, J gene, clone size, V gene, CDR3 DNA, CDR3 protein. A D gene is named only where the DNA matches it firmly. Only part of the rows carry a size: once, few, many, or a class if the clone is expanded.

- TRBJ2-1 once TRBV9 TGTGCCAGCAGCGTAGCCGTCAGCGGCCCAGCCGGCAATGAGCAGTTCTTC CASSVAVSGPAGNEQFF
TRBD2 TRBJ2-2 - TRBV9 TGTGCCAGCAGCTACGGGCGAGCGGGAGGTACCGGGGAGCTGTTTTTT CASSYGRAGGTGELFF
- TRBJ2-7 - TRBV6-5 TGTGCCAGCAGTTTTACAGGGAGGGGGTACGAGCAGTACTTC CASSFTGRGYEQYF
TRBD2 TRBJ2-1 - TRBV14 TGTGCCAGCAGCCAACTAGCGGGAGGGCCTTCAAATGAGCAGTTCTTC CASSQLAGGPSNEQFF
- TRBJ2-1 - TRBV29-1 TGCAGCGTTGAACTCAGAAGTGTCAGGTATAATGAGCAGTTCTTC CSVELRSVRYNEQFF
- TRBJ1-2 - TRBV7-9 TGTGCCAGCACCCCGCCTGTGCGGGGGCTTAACTATGGCTACACCTTC CASTPPVRGLNYGYTF
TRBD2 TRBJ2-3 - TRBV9 TGTGCCAGCAGCGTAGCAGGCGGACGTAGCGGGAGATCTACAGATACGCAGTATTTT CASSVAGGRSGRSTDTQYF
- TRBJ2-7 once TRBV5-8 TGTGCCAGCAGCTTGGGCGGGATAACACTCCTACGAGCGGGTGGGAACGAGCAGTACTTC CASSLGGITLLRAGGNEQYF
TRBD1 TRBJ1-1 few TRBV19 TGTGCCAGTAGTACCGGGACAGGGCTCACTGAAGCTTTCTTT CASSTGTGLTEAFF
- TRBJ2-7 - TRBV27 TGTGCCAGCAGTTCTATGAGTGCCCAGCAGTACTTC CASSSMSAQQYF
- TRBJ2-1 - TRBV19 TGTGCCAGTAGTGCCGGGCGGGCCAGCTCCTACAATGAGCAGTTCTTC CASSAGRASSYNEQFF
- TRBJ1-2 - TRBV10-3 TGTGCCATCAGTGAGTCGCCGAGGATGAGCGGCTACACCTTC CAISESPRMSGYTF
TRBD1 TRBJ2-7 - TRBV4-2 TGTGCCAGCAGCAATCGACAGGGCTACGAGCAGTACTTC CASSNRQGYEQYF
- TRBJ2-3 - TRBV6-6 TGTGCCAGCAGTTACGGGGCCGGGCTCACAGATACGCAGTATTTT CASSYGAGLTDTQYF
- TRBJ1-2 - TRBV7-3 TGTGCCAGCAGCCTTGGGCAGGGGTATGGCTACACCTTC CASSLGQGYGYTF
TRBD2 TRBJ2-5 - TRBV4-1 TGCGCCAGCAGCTATCAATACAGGACTAGCAGGGAGACCCAGTACTTC CASSYQYRTSRETQYF
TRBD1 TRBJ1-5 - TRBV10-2 TGCGCCAGCACTAACAGGGGGCGGGCCTTTCATGAGACCCAGCATTTT CASTNRGRAFHETQHF
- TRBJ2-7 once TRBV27 TGTGCCAGCAGTTTAGGCCGCTCCTACGAGCAGTACTTC CASSLGRSYEQYF
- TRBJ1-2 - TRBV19 TGTGCCAGTAGTAACACTAACTATGGCTACACCTTC CASSNTNYGYTF
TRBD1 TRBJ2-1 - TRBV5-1 TGCGCCAGCAGCCCCAACCGGGACAGGGGTTACAATGAGCAGTTCTTC CASSPNRDRGYNEQFF
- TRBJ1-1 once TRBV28 TGTGCCAGCAGCCGACCCGGGGGGACAGCTTTCTTT CASSRPGGTAFF
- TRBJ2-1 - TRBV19 TGTGCCAGTAGTATAGGACTAGGGGCCTACAATGAGCAGTTCTTC CASSIGLGAYNEQFF
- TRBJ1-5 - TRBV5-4 TGTGCCAGCAGCCCCGGAGGAGGTCAGCCCCAGCATTTT CASSPGGGQPQHF